This TCR beta chain was documented in a study of T cells in Graves' hyperthyroidism and ophthalmopathy. Comment on this clonotype: Its specificity is not known. The junction shows a germline mismatch at one end, possibly a read error.

The V gene's germline CDR1 is LGHDT and CDR2 YNNKEL (reference sequence). The CDR3 has 16 amino acids. Amplification targeted TCR beta CDR3 regions from RNA transcripts. First-round RT-PCR with HTBI primers amplified the TCR CDR3 region. TCRdb re-called the multiplex PCR reads with MiXCR, one entry per CDR3 protein. This table has under 650,000 distinct CDR3 sequences, 15% to 20% appearing once. Regarding the study as a whole: The authors' 13 V-J model separated ophthalmopathy from stable hyperthyroidism.

Sample: blood. The chain couples TRBV3-1 to TRBJ2-5; D may be TRBD1 (5 bases). The sequence was collected from a woman aged 30 to 39 with Graves' hyperthyroidism. DNA for the CDR3: TGTGCCATCAGCCAAATCACAGGCCCCTTACAAGAGACCCAGTACTTC. The encoded protein is CAISQITGPLQETQYF.